Shown below are 21 T cell receptor beta chains from a single sample sequenced in a study of CXCR3-negative and CXCR3-positive naive CD8 T cells. Findings and caveats of the study: TRB CDR3s of CXCR3-positive naive cells were more hydrophobic than those of CXCR3-negative naive cells.

These receptors lack a known antigen. UMI-labeled 5' RACE yielded the TRB cDNA libraries. TCRdb reprocessed the 5' RACE reads; each CDR3 protein has one entry and no DNA is given. Here the sample table reports 90,000 to 150,000 distinct CDR3 sequences. Specimen: naive CXCR3+ CD8+ T cells from blood. Subset noted: CD45RO-CCR7+CD27+CD95- naive CD8+ T cells expressing CXCR3 (TNR3+). The receptors originated from a human donor in good health. Some clones in this sample may be carry-over from other donors' samples.

The chain couples TRBV12-3 or TRBV12-4 to TRBJ1-4. This CDR3 is 15 amino acids long. The CDR3 protein is CASSPEFRSKEKLFF.

The chain couples TRBV4-3 to TRBJ1-3; lacking DNA, the TRBD1 call made by TCRdb goes unchecked. Per germline, CDR1 LGHNA and CDR2 YSLEER. The CDR3 is 16 amino acids. The CDR3 loop reads CASSQDESQGGNTIYF.

The chain uses TRBV7-9 and TRBJ2-5. The CDR3 loop spans 14 amino acids. CDR1 SEHNR and CDR2 FQNEAQ come from the germline V gene (reference sequence). The CDR3 is CASRDGQKQETQYF.

The chain combines TRBV4-1 with TRBJ2-7. Per the germline V gene, CDR1 is MGHRA and CDR2 is YSYEKL. The CDR3 is 13 residues long. CDR3 amino acids: CASSPRITLEQYF.

CDR3 sequence reads: CASSFVRGSSYEQYF. This chain connects TRBV28 to TRBJ2-7; TCRdb returns TRBD2, unconfirmable since there is no DNA. Germline V gene lookup returns CDR1 MDHEN and CDR2 SYDVKM. This CDR3 is built from 15 residues.

The genes are TRBV10-3 and TRBJ2-7. This CDR3 spans 13 amino acids. The germline V gene encodes CDR1 ENHRY and CDR2 SYGVKD. CDR3: CAISAVTLYEQYF.

The chain has TRBV12-3 or TRBV12-4 and TRBJ2-1; TCRdb gives TRBD1 as the D gene, but with no DNA this cannot be confirmed. CDR3 length: 13 residues. The CDR3 loop reads CASSFLRDYEQFF.

The chain uses TRBV19 and TRBJ2-7. Germline CDR1 reads LNHDA; CDR2 reads SQIVND (reference sequence). The CDR3 loop spans 12 amino acids. The CDR3 sequence is CASGVFPYEQYF.

The chain is built from TRBV6-6 and TRBJ2-5; no DNA is available, so the TRBD2 call from TCRdb remains unchecked. From germline, CDR1 is MNHNY and CDR2 SVGAGI (reference sequence). CDR3 length equals 15 residues. CDR3 loop: CASSTTLAVQETQYF.

The chain joins TRBV3-1 to TRBJ1-1. CDR1 LGHDT and CDR2 YNNKEL come from the germline V gene (reference sequence). The CDR3 covers 13 residues. CDR3 protein: CASSQGTSTEAFF.

The genes are TRBV9 and TRBJ2-7; the TCRdb call, TRBD2, lacks DNA for checking. CDR1 and CDR2 from the germline V gene are SGDLS and YYNGEE. CDR3 length: 16 amino acids. The CDR3 loop reads CASSVKYRPTSYEQYF.

The chain couples TRBV29-1 to TRBJ2-2; as DNA is missing, the TRBD1 call by TCRdb cannot be tested. Looked up from germline, CDR1 is SQVTM and CDR2 is ANQGSEA. CDR3 length equals 15 residues. CDR3 sequence reads: CSVEDPGHLTGELFF.

This chain connects TRBV29-1 to TRBJ1-1; the TRBD1 assignment by TCRdb is unverifiable without DNA. The CDR3 contains 11 residues. The germline V gene encodes CDR1 SQVTM and CDR2 ANQGSEA. This CDR3 reads CSILQGYEAFF.

The chain couples TRBV4-3 to TRBJ1-2; TCRdb's D gene call, TRBD1, goes unchecked for lack of DNA. In germline, CDR1 is LGHNA, CDR2 YSLEER. The CDR3 covers 16 residues. The CDR3 sequence is CASSQDGEGRRRGYTF.

The rearrangement joins TRBV7-3 to TRBJ2-3; TCRdb's D call of TRBD1 is untestable without DNA. The length of the CDR3 is 16 residues. Germline V gives CDR1 SGHTA, CDR2 FQGTGA. This CDR3 reads CASSFGTDASTDTQYF.

The genes are TRBV6-5 and TRBJ2-2. Looked up from germline, CDR1 is MNHEY and CDR2 is SVGAGI. CDR3 length: 12 amino acids. The CDR3: CASSYSIGELFF.

The J gene is TRBJ2-7, the V gene TRBV28; TCRdb calls TRBD1, which cannot be checked without DNA. CDR3 length: 14 amino acids. Germline assignment: CDR1 MDHEN and CDR2 SYDVKM. This CDR3 is CASSRTGASYEQYF.

The chain joins TRBV12-5 to TRBJ2-7; no DNA is available, so the TRBD1 call from TCRdb remains unchecked. Germline V gene data show CDR1 as LGHNT and CDR2 as FRNRAP. The CDR3 is made up of 17 amino acids. Here the CDR3 reads CASGLTFRDRFSYEQYF.

V gene TRBV7-7 combines with J gene TRBJ2-2; TCRdb's D call, TRBD1, is unchecked because there is no DNA. Germline V gene data show CDR1 as SSHAT and CDR2 as FNYEAQ (reference sequence). The CDR3 totals 14 residues. CDR3 region: CASSPLWETGELFF.

CDR3 protein: CSATPQRGEDAEQYF. The gene calls are TRBV20-1 and TRBJ2-7; absent DNA, TCRdb's TRBD2 call cannot be checked. Germline V CDR1 and CDR2: DFQATT, SNEGSKA (reference sequence). The CDR3 has 15 residues.

The chain employs TRBV20-1 and TRBJ1-1. Germline-derived CDR1 and CDR2 are DFQATT and SNEGSKA (reference sequence). The CDR3 runs 16 residues. The CDR3 spells CSARDIGRGGYTEAFF.